A single sample gave rise to the 18 T cell receptor beta chains below, sequenced in a study of long-term antiretroviral therapy in people with HIV. Version v3.0 of the immunoSEQ assay ran at survey level. Sequenced by immunoSEQ multiplex PCR; TCRdb stores in-frame clones only, minus some. There are fewer than 55,000 clones in the sample; roughly 96% occur only once, and 2.5% to 3% lies in the top ten. The sample in question was unsorted PBMCs, obtained 3.7 years after starting antiretroviral therapy. These receptors originate from a woman in her forties or fifties with HIV.

The rearrangement links TRBV21-1 to TRBJ1-2. TRBV21-1 is an annotated pseudogene. This CDR3 has 15 amino acids. DNA of the CDR3: TGTGCCAGCACAGCCGACAGCAGGGGGGGATATGGCTACACCTTC. Residues: CASTADSRGGYGYTF.

This chain links TRBV9 with TRBJ1-6; D not certain. The germline V gene encodes CDR1 SGDLS and CDR2 YYNGEE. The CDR3 is 14 residues long. Trimming cost V 0 bases and J 8 bases, with 9 bases left between them. Written as DNA, the CDR3 is TGTGCCAGCAGCGTAGAAATTACAGATTCACCCCTCCACTTT. Translated: CASSVEITDSPLHF.

The sample holds a few counts of this clone. J is TRBJ2-2 and V is TRBV19; tentative D call: TRBD1 (7 bases). V shed 3 bases and J shed 6 bases, with 11 bases lying between them. The CDR3 consists of 14 residues. In germline, CDR1 is LNHDA, CDR2 SQIVND (reference sequence). CDR3 protein: CASSIRGVPGELFF. The CDR3 DNA sequence: TGTGCCAGTAGTATCAGGGGGGTTCCCGGGGAGCTGTTTTTT.

The rearrangement uses TRBV5-1 and TRBJ2-7; 8 bases fit TRBD1. Germline CDR1 is SGHRS and CDR2 is YFSETQ. Unmatched junction bases numbered 14, after V lost 4 bases and J lost 5 bases. The CDR3 is 16 residues long. The CDR3 nucleotides read TGCGCCAGCAGCCTTTCTCCGACAGGGGCGCCCCACGAGCAGTACTTC. Protein product: CASSLSPTGAPHEQYF.

This chain uses TRBV7-8 with TRBJ1-1; D not resolved. This CDR3 is built from 14 residues. V dropped 2 bases and J dropped 7 bases, with 14 bases sitting between them. CDR1 is SGHVS, CDR2 FQNEAQ, per germline. The CDR3: CASSLISARIEAFF. CDR3 DNA: TGTGCCAGCAGCTTAATCAGTGCCAGAATTGAAGCTTTCTTT.

This sequence joins TRBV15 and TRBJ1-5; D may be TRBD1 (5 bases). V was cut by 1 base and J by 6 bases, with 7 bases left in between. Germline lookup yields CDR1 LNHNV and CDR2 YYDKDF (reference sequence). This CDR3 is 13 amino acids long. The CDR3 spells CATSRGTPQPQHF. CDR3 in DNA: TGTGCCACCAGCAGAGGGACACCTCAGCCCCAGCATTTT.

The gene calls are TRBV12-5 and TRBJ2-3, with TRBD2 matching 10 bases. The germline CDR1 and CDR2 sequences are LGHNT and FRNRAP. The V segment lost 1 base and the J segment 0 bases; nucleotides outside the gene matches: 19. The CDR3 runs to 22 residues. The CDR3 reads CASGLAPSEVAGGFPSTDTQYF. The CDR3 region has the DNA TGTGCTAGTGGTTTGGCCCCTTCAGAAGTAGCGGGGGGCTTCCCTAGCACAGATACGCAGTATTTT. The full variable domain, in which reference TRBV12-5 and TRBJ2-3 provide the parts outside the CDR3, is DARVTQTPRHKVTEMGQEVTMRCQPILGHNTVFWYRQTMMQGLELLAYFRNRAPLDDSGMPKDRFSAEMPDATLATLKIQPSEPRDSAVYFCASGLAPSEVAGGFPSTDTQYFGPGTRLTVL.

The genes are TRBV6-5 and TRBJ2-1; D is unclear. This CDR3 spans 16 amino acids. In germline, CDR1 is MNHEY, CDR2 SVGAGI. The V end lost 2 bases, the J end lost 1 base, and 12 bases lay between the germline ends. In DNA form, the CDR3 reads TGTGCCAGCAGTTACAAGGGATACGGATCCTACAATGAGCAGTTCTTC. It is translated as CASSYKGYGSYNEQFF.

This clone was seen more than once but under ten times. This chain joins TRBV7-8 and TRBJ1-2; TRBD1 aligns across 9 bases. Germline V CDR1 and CDR2: SGHVS, FQNEAQ. The CDR3 is made up of 18 amino acids. J was trimmed by 5 bases and V by 2 bases; bases with no gene match: 15. CDR3 in DNA: TGTGCCAGCAGCTTAACCCCCTCGCCCGGGACAGGGCGGTATGGCTACACCTTC. This encodes CASSLTPSPGTGRYGYTF.

This chain joins TRBV10-3 and TRBJ2-5; TRBD2 is a possible D gene (6 bases). This CDR3 is built from 11 residues. Trimming removed 9 bases from V and 5 bases from J, with 10 bases in between. CDR1 ENHRY and CDR2 SYGVKD come from the germline V gene. CDR3 sequence: CAIRSGETQYF. DNA for the CDR3: TGTGCCATAAGGAGCGGGGAGACCCAGTACTTC.

The gene calls are TRBV7-3 and TRBJ2-1, with D perhaps TRBD1 or TRBD2 (5 bases each). The V and J ends lost 5 bases and 5 bases respectively, with 16 bases between them. CDR1 SGHTA and CDR2 FQGTGA come from the germline V gene. The CDR3 contains 15 residues. The CDR3 DNA sequence: TGTGCCAGCAGCAAGGGACCCTCTTCGAACAATGAGCAGTTCTTC. Residues: CASSKGPSSNNEQFF.

This clone was seen a few times. The rearrangement links TRBV10-2 to TRBJ2-1, with D hard to call. The V end lost 6 bases, the J end lost 5 bases, and 8 bases lay between the germline ends. Germline V gene data show CDR1 as WSHSY and CDR2 as SAAADI. This CDR3 contains 12 residues. CDR3 residues: CASSGSHNEQFF. The DNA for the CDR3 is TGCGCCAGCAGCGGGTCTCACAATGAGCAGTTCTTC.

This clone was found once. The chain carries TRBV9 and TRBJ2-3; tentative D call: TRBD2 (6 bases). The length of the CDR3 is 14 residues. Trimming took off 2 bases at V and 2 bases at J, with 9 bases between the two ends. The V gene's germline CDR1 is SGDLS and CDR2 YYNGEE. CDR3 DNA: TGTGCCAGCAGCGTCGGGGGACTCACAGATACGCAGTATTTT. Amino acids: CASSVGGLTDTQYF.

The V and J genes are TRBV19 and TRBJ1-5; 7 bases match TRBD1. The J segment lost 4 bases and the V segment lost 6 bases, leaving 9 bases of the junction unmatched. The germline V gene has CDR1 LNHDA and CDR2 SQIVND (reference sequence). This CDR3 has 15 amino acids. The CDR3 spells CASRGQRGFNQPQHF. The CDR3, as DNA: TGTGCCAGTAGGGGACAGAGAGGTTTTAATCAGCCCCAGCATTTT.

V and J are TRBV12-5 and TRBJ2-7; 7 bases line up with TRBD2. The CDR3 covers 16 residues. The V gene end was trimmed by 9 bases and the J gene end by 3 bases; junction bases not matched to a gene: 17. Germline CDR1 is LGHNT and CDR2 is FRNRAP. The DNA of the CDR3 is TGTGCTAGCACAGACCAAGTATGGGGGGGATTCTACGAGCAGTACTTC. It specifies CASTDQVWGGFYEQYF.

The CDR3 DNA follows: TGTGCCAGCAGCTATACCGGGACAATACAAGAGACCCAGTACTTC. This translates into CASSYTGTIQETQYF. The chain combines TRBV7-2 with TRBJ2-5; perhaps TRBD1 as D (6 bases). V was pared by 4 bases and J by 2 bases, with 14 bases between. This CDR3 is 15 amino acids long. Germline V gene lookup returns CDR1 SGHTA and CDR2 FQGNSA.

The chain combines TRBV7-9 with TRBJ2-1; a possible D gene is TRBD2 (5 bases). The V end was cut by 1 base, the J end by 8 bases, with 12 bases between. The CDR3 extends over 14 amino acids. Germline CDR1 SEHNR, CDR2 FQNEAQ (reference sequence). The DNA for the CDR3 is TGTGCCAGCAGCTTAGGGGCGAGGGATTATGAGCAGTTCTTC. It specifies CASSLGARDYEQFF.

This clone was picked up one time. The chain employs TRBV12-5 and TRBJ1-4; D is unclear. The V gene's germline CDR1 is LGHNT and CDR2 FRNRAP. V gave up 5 bases and J gave up 4 bases, with 11 bases separating them. This CDR3 comprises 14 residues. CDR3 sequence: CASGPSAHNEKLFF. The CDR3 coding sequence is TGTGCTAGTGGTCCGTCGGCCCATAATGAAAAACTGTTTTTT. Variable domain in full (rest from reference TRBV12-5 and TRBJ1-4): DARVTQTPRHKVTEMGQEVTMRCQPILGHNTVFWYRQTMMQGLELLAYFRNRAPLDDSGMPKDRFSAEMPDATLATLKIQPSEPRDSAVYFCASGPSAHNEKLFFGSGTQLSVL.